The rows below give T cell receptor beta chains drawn from one sample of a study of blood T cell repertoires in COVID-19. TCRdb's table, derived via immunoSEQ multiplex PCR, lists solely in-frame clones and lacks some. The profile covers 75,000 to 85,000 clones, with 88% appearing a single time and nearly 45% taken by the ten largest. The sequencing sample was made of peripheral blood. Every receptor here comes from a human donor in a cohort sampled during active COVID-19. Both conserved end residues are trimmed from each CDR3.

v_call cdr3_length cdr3_aa
TRBV18 14 ASSPPKTSPQETQY
TRBV7-2 12 ASSQGAGNQPQH
TRBV18 13 ASSPNRANNQPQH
TRBV7-3 13 ASSPDAGPYNEQF
TRBV6-4 14 ASSVTSGGASDTQY
TRBV3-1/TRBV3-2 12 ASSPGTGSQPQH
TRBV10-3 11 AISETRDSQMY
TRBV19 11 ATRDRVSSGYT
TRBV6-2/TRBV6-3 13 ASSYRGTGAYEQY
TRBV24-1 12 ATSDFSRDDTQY
TRBV5-1 13 ASSLGDPSGYGYT
TRBV28 16 ASSPTSGSNSGTDTQY
TRBV5-1 13 ASSLATAVQETQY
TRBV6-6 10 GSGRDYNEQF
TRBV6-5 12 ASRIPDGVHEQF